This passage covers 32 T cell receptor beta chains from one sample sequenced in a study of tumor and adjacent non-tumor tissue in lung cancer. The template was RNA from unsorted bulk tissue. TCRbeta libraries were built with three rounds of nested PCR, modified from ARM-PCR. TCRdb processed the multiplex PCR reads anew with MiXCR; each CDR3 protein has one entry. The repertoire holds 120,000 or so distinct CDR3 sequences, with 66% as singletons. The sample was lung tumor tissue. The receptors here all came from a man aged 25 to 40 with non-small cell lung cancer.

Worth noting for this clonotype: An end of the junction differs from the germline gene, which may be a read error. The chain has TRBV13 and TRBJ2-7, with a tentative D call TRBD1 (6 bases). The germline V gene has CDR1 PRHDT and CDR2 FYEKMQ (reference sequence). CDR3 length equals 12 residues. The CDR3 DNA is TGTGTCAGCAGCTTAGAAGGGGGCGAGCAGTACTTC. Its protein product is CVSSLEGGEQYF.

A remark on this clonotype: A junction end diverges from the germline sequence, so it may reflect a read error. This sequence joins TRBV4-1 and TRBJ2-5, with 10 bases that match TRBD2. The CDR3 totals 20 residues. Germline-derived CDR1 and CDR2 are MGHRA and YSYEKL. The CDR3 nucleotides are TGCGCCAGCATCCAACAGGCGCCTAGCGGGAGAGTTAGTGGCTGGGAGACCCAGTACTTC. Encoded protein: CASIQQAPSGRVSGWETQYF.

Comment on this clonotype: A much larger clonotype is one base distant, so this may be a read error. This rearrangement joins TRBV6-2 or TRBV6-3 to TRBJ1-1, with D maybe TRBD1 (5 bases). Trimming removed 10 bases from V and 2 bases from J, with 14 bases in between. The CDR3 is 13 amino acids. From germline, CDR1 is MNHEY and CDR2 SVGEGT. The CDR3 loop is CANRTDSNTEAFF. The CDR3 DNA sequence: TGTGCCAACAGAACCGACAGTAACACTGAAGCTTTCTTT.

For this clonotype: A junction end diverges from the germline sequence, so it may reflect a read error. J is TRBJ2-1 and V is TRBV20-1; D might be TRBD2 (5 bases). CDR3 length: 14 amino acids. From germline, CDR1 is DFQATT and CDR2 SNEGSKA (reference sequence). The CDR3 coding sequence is TGCAGTGCTAGGACGGTGGGAAGGAGGAATGGGCAGTTCTTC. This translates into CSARTVGRRNGQFF.

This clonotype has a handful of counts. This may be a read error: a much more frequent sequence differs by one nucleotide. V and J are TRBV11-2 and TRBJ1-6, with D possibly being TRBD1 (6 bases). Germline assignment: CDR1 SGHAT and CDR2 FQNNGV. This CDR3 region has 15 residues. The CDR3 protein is CPSSLWVGANSPLHF. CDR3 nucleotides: TGTCCCAGCAGCTTATGGGTGGGGGCGAACTCACCCCTCCACTTT. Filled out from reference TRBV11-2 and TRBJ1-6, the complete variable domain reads EAGVAQSPRYKIIEKRQSVAFWCNPISGHATLYWYQQILGQGPKLLIQFQNNGVVDDSQLPKDRFSAERLKGVDSTLKIQPAKLEDSAVYLCPSSLWVGANSPLHFGNGTRLTVT.

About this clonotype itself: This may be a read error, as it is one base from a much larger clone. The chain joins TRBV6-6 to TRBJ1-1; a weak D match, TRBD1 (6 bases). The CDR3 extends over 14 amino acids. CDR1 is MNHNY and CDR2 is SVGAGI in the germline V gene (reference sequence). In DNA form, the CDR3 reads TGTGCCAGCAACCAGGGGCGGGGGAACACTGATGCTTTCTTT. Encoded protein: CASNQGRGNTDAFF.

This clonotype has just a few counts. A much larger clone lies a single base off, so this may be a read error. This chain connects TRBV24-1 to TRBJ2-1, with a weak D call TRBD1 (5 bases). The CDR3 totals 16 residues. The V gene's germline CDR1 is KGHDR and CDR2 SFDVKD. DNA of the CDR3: TGTGCCACCAGTGATTTGCTGGGGCCTTCCTACAATGAGCAGTCCTTC. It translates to CATSDLLGPSYNEQSF.

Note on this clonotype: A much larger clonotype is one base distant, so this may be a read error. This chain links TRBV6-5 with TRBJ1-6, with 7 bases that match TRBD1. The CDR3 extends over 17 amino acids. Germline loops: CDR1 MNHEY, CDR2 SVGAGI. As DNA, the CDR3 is TGTACCAGCAGTTACTCCGCAGGGGGTGTCTATAATTCACCCCTCCACTTT. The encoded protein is CTSSYSAGGVYNSPLHF.

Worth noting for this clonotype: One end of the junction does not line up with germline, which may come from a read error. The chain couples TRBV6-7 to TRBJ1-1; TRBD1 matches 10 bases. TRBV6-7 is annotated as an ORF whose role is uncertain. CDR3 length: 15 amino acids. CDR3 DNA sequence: TGTGCCAGGAGTTACGAGACAGGGGGCCGCACTGAAGCTTTCTTT. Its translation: CARSYETGGRTEAFF.

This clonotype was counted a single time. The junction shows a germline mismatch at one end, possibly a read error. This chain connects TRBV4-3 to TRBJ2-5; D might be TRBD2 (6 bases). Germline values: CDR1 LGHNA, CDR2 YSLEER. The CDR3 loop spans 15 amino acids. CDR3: CASRQSGLFGETRYF. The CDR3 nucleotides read TGCGCCAGCAGGCAATCGGGACTTTTCGGAGAGACCCGGTACTTC.

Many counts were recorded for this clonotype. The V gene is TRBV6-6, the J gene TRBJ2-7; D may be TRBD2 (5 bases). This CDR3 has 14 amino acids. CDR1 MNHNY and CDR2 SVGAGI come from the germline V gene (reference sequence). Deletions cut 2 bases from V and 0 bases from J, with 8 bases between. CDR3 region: CASSYERGSYEQYF. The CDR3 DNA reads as TGTGCCAGCAGTTACGAACGGGGCTCCTACGAGCAGTACTTC.

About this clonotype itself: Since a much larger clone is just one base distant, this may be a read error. DNA for the CDR3: TGTGCCAGCAGCCGTCCGGGGAATGAAAAACTGTTTTTT. Its protein product is CASSRPGNEKLFF. The V gene is TRBV5-4, the J gene TRBJ1-4, with D unresolved. The CDR3 length is 13 residues. The germline V gene has CDR1 SGHNT and CDR2 YYREEE (reference sequence). V lost 4 bases and J 5 bases, leaving 9 bases between the germline ends.

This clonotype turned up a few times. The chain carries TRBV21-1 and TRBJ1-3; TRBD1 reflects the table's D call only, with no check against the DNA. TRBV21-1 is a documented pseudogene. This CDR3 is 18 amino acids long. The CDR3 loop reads CASSKSPSGDRTGNTIYF. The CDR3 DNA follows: TGTGCCAGCAGCAAAAGCCCGTCAGGGGACAGGACTGGAAACACCATATATTTT.

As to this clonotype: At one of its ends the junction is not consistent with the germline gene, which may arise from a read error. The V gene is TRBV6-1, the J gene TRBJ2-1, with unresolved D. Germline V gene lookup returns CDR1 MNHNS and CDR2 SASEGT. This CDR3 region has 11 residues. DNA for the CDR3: TGTGTCAGCATCCGGACGCATGAGCAGTTCTTC. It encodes CVSIRTHEQFF.

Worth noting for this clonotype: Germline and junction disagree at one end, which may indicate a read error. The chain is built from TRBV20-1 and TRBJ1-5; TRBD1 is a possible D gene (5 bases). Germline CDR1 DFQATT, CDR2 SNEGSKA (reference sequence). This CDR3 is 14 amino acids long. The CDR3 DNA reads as TGCAGTGCTAGTACCAGGGTTAGCAATCAGTCCCAGCATTTT. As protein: CSASTRVSNQSQHF.

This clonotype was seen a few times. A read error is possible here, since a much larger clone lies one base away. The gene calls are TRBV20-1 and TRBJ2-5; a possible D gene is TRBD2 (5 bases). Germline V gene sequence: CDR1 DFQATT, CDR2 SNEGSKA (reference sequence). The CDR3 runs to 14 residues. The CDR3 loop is CSAREGGFQEIQYF. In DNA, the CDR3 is TGCAGTGCTAGAGAAGGAGGATTTCAAGAGATCCAGTACTTC.

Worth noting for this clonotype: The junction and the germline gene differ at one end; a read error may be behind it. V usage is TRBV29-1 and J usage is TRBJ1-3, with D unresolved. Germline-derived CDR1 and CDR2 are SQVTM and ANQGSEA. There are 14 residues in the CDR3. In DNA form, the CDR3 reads TGCAGCGTTGCGAGAGTTCCCTCTGGAGACACCATATATTTT. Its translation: CSVARVPSGDTIYF.

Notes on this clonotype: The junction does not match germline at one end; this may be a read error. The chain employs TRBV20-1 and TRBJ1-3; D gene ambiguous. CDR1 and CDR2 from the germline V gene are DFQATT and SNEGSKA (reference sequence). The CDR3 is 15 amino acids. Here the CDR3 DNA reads TGCAGTTCTAGGTCAGTGTTTAGCTCTGGAAACACCATATATTTT. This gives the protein CSSRSVFSSGNTIYF.

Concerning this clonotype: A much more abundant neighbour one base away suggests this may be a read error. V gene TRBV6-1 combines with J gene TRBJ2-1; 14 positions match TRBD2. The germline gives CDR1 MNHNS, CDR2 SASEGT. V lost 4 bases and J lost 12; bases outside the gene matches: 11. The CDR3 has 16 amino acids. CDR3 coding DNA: TGTGCCAGCAGTGTCTGGACTAGCGGGGGGCCGGGCGTGCAGTTCTTC. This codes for CASSVWTSGGPGVQFF.

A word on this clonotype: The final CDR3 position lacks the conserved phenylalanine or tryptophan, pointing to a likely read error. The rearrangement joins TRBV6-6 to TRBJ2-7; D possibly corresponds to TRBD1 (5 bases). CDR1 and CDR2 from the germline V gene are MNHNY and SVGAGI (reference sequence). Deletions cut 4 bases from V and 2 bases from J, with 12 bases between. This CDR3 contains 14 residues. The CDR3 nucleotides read TGTGCCAGCAGTTCTGGACATCCTCCCTACGAGCAGTACCTC. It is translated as CASSSGHPPYEQYL.

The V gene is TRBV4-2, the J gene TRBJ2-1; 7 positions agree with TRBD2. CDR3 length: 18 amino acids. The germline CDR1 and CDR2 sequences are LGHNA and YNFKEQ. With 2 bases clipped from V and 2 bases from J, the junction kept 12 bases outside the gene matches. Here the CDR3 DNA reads TGTGCCAGCAGCCAATACCCTCATAGCGGGTGGACCTACAATGAGCAGTTCTTC. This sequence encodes CASSQYPHSGWTYNEQFF.

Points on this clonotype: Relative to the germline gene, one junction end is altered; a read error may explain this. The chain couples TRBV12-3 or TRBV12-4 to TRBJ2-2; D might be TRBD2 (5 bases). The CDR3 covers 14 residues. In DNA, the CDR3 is TGTGTCAGCAGTTCCTACAGAGCCACTGGGGAGCTATTTTTT. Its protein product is CVSSSYRATGELFF.

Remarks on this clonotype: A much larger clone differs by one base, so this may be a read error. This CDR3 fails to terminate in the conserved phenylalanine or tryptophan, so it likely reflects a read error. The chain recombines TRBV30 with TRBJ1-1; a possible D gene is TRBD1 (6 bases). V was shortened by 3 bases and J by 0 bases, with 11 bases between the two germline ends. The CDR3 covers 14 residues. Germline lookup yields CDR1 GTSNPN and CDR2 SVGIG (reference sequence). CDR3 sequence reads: CAWRETGLNTEAFI. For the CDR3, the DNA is TGTGCCTGGAGAGAGACAGGTCTGAACACTGAAGCTTTCATT.

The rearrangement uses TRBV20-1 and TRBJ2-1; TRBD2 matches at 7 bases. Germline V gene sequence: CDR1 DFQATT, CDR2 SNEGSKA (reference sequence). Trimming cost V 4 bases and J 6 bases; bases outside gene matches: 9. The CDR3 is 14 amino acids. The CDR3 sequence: CSATWTSFFNEQFF. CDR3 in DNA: TGCAGTGCTACTTGGACTAGTTTCTTCAATGAGCAGTTCTTC.

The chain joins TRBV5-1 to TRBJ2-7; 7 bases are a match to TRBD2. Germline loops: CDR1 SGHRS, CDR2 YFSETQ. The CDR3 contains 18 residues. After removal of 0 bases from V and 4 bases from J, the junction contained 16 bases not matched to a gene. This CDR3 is CASSLGLVGGPSAYEQYF. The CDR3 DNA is TGCGCCAGCAGCTTGGGGCTAGTGGGAGGGCCCTCCGCATACGAGCAGTACTTC.

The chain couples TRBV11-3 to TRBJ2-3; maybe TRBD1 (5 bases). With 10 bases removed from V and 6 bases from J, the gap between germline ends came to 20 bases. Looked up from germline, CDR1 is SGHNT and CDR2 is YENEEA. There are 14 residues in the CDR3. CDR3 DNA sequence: TGTGCCAACATCTGGTTGGGGCCCAGGGATACGCAGTATTTT. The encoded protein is CANIWLGPRDTQYF.

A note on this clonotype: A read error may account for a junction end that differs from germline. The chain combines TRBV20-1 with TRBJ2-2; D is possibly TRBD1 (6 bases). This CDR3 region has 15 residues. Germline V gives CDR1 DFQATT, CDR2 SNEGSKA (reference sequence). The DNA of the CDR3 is TGCAGTGTTGCCAATCAGGGGTCGAACACCAGGGAGCTGTTTTTT. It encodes CSVANQGSNTRELFF.

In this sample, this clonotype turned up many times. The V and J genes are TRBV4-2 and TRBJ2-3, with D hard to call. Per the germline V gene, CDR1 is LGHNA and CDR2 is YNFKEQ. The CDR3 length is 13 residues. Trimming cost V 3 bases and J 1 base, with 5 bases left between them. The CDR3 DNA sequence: TGTGCCAGCAGCCAGGCCGGCACAGATACGCAGTATTTT. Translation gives CASSQAGTDTQYF.

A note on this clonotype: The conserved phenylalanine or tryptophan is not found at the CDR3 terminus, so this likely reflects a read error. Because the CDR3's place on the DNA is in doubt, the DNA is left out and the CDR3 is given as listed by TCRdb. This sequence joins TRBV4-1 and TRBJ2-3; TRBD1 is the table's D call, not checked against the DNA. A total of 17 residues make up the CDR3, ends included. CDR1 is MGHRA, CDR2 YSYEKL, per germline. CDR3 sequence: CASSPARAGGVPDTPYS.

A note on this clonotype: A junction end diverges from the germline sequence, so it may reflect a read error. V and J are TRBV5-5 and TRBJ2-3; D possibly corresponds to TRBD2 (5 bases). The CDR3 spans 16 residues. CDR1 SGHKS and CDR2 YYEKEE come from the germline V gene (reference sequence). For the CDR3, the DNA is TGTGCCAGCAGGCAACCGACTATGAGTGACACAGATACGCAGTACTTT. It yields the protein CASRQPTMSDTDTQYF. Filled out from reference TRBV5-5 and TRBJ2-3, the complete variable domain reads DAGVTQSPTHLIKTRGQQVTLRCSPISGHKSVSWYQQVLGQGPQFIFQYYEKEERGRGNFPDRFSARQFPNYSSELNVNALLLGDSALYLCASRQPTMSDTDTQYFGPGTRLTVL.

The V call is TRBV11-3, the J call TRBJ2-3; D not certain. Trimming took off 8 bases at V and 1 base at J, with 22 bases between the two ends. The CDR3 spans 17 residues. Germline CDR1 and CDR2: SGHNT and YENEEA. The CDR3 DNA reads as TGTGCCAGCCAAACTGAGATCCGAGACGTAGGCACAGATACGCAGTATTTT. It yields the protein CASQTEIRDVGTDTQYF.

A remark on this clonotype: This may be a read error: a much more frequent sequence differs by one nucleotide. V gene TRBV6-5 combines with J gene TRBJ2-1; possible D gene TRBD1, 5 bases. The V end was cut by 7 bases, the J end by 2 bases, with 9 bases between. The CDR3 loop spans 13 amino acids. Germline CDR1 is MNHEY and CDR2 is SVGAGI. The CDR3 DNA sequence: TGTGCCAGCAATCGGACACCCTACAATGAGCAGTTCTTC. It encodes CASNRTPYNEQFF.